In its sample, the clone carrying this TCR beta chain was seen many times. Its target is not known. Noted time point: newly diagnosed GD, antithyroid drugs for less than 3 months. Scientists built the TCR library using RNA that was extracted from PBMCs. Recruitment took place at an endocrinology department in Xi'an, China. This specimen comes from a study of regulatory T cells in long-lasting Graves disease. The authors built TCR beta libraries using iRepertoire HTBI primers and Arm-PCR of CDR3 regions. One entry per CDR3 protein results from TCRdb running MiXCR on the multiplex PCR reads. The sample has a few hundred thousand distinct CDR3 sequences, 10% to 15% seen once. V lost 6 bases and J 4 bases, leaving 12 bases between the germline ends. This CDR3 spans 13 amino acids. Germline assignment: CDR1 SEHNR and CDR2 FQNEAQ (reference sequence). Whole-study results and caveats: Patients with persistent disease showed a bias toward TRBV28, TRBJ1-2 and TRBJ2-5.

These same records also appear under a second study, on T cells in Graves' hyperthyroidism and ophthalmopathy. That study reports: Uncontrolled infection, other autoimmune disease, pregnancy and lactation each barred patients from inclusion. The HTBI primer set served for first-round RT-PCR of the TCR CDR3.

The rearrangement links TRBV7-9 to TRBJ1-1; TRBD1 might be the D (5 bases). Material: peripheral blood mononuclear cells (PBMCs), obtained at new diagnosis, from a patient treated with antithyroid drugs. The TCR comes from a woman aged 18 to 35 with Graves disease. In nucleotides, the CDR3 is TGTGCCAGCAGTTTAACAGGAGGCACTGAAGCTTTCTTT. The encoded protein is CASSLTGGTEAFF.